A selection of T cell receptor beta chains follows, all from one sample in a study of monozygotic twins with inflammatory bowel disease. TCRdb reprocessed the 5' RACE reads and stores each CDR3 protein as one record, lacking DNA. This sample contains fewer than 450,000 distinct CDR3 sequences. Sequenced: blood. These receptors were obtained from a human donor with ulcerative colitis or Crohn's disease, or a healthy co-twin of an affected twin (not recorded which). Each CDR3 is given with its conserved first and last residue.

>TRBV11-2|TRBJ1-5
CASSTGQGPQHF
>TRBV29-1|TRBJ2-7
CSVGGGGHLSYEQYF
>TRBV12-3/TRBV12-4|TRBJ1-5
CASSSKGLSNQPQHF
>TRBV12-3/TRBV12-4|TRBJ2-1
CASRPLDSPMSNEQFF
>TRBV3-1|TRBJ1-2
CASSILAGLGYGYTF
>TRBV7-6|TRBJ2-7
CASSLLGGREQYF
>TRBV3-1|TRBJ2-7
CASSTGQGGRNEQYF
>TRBV20-1|TRBJ2-2
CSARADRGFTGELFF
>TRBV6-5|TRBJ2-3
CASSYPGGGSDTQYF
>TRBV5-6|TRBJ1-5
CASSLWGISNQPQHF
>TRBV4-3|TRBJ2-3
CASSSSGTGDTDTQYF
>TRBV7-2|TRBJ2-3
CASSLVGTSVSDTQYF
>TRBV6-1|TRBJ2-6
CASSRARAGANVLTF
>TRBV7-9|TRBJ1-2
CASSVIRGGTGYTF
>TRBV29-1|TRBJ1-1
CSAPTATEAFF
>TRBV5-1|TRBJ2-5
CASSLQLKVETQYF
>TRBV7-2|TRBJ1-2
CASSTRDRGGGYTF
>TRBV19|TRBJ2-7
CASSGVGTGYEQYF
>TRBV20-1|TRBJ2-2
CSASARQGWNTGELFF
>TRBV7-9|TRBJ1-1
CASSETGGNTEAFF
>TRBV20-1|TRBJ2-1
CSARTLLADSYNEQFF
>TRBV5-7|TRBJ2-6
CASSVECITGANVLTF
>TRBV5-1|TRBJ2-2
CASSWNENTGELFF
>TRBV20-1|TRBJ2-7
CSARDHGTGEYEQYF
>TRBV11-1|TRBJ1-2
CASSQGARGYTF
>TRBV7-9|TRBJ2-3
CASSSQSGDTQYF
>TRBV6-2/TRBV6-3|TRBJ1-1
CASSLTGIGTEAFF
>TRBV12-3/TRBV12-4|TRBJ1-1
CASKPSHRGNLNTEAFF
>TRBV29-1|TRBJ2-1
CSVRPSGGTYNEQFF
>TRBV5-4|TRBJ2-3
CASARRSSTDTQYF
>TRBV29-1|TRBJ2-1
CSVARDRVGEQFF
>TRBV28|TRBJ1-6
CASSLRGGSSYNSPLHF
>TRBV7-8|TRBJ1-3
CASSLNGGAGKTIYF
>TRBV11-2|TRBJ2-7
CASSLDLGQGYYEQYF
>TRBV5-1|TRBJ2-5
CASSLGEAETQYF
>TRBV19|TRBJ2-2
CASSDGGSVELFF
>TRBV14|TRBJ1-4
CASSQKQGSGEKLFF
>TRBV11-2|TRBJ2-7
CASSLDVGGGYEQYF
>TRBV20-1|TRBJ2-7
CSARSGQETYEQYF
>TRBV2|TRBJ2-3
CALAEDRGPDTQYF
>TRBV12-3/TRBV12-4|TRBJ2-2
CASSKWGSNTGELFF
>TRBV3-1|TRBJ1-2
CASNGVRGYTF
>TRBV2|TRBJ2-2
CASLESGQGINTGELFF
>TRBV12-3/TRBV12-4|TRBJ2-5
CASSLTGAGETQYF
>TRBV6-2/TRBV6-3|TRBJ2-1
CASSYTGQGLSWDEQFF
>TRBV9|TRBJ1-4
CASSVGIANEKLFF
>TRBV20-1|TRBJ2-7
CSAKGAPRSSYEQYF
>TRBV19|TRBJ1-4
CASSPPPETGKLFF
>TRBV7-3|TRBJ2-1
CASSLRTGESSYNEQFF
>TRBV12-3/TRBV12-4|TRBJ2-5
CASSFWLLKTQYF
>TRBV4-3|TRBJ1-6
CASSREGLYNSPLHF
>TRBV7-8|TRBJ2-2
CASSLVTGELFF